The clone carrying this T cell receptor (beta chain) appeared many times. Its matching antigen is unknown. The V gene's germline CDR1 is DFQATT and CDR2 SNEGSKA (reference sequence). This CDR3 comprises 13 residues. The germline V and J ends were trimmed by 6 bases and 7 bases, with 15 bases remaining between them. These data belong to a study of post-analysis software for immune sequencing data. Study-level background: The disease courses spanned relapsing-remitting, secondary progressive and progressive-relapsing forms of multiple sclerosis.

TCR beta libraries were prepared from cDNA with unique molecular identifiers. A population of about 1 to 11 million T cells gave rise to 450,000 to 500,000 cDNA molecules. One entry per CDR3 protein results from TCRdb running MiXCR on the PCR reads. Of approximately 260,000 distinct CDR3 sequences in the sample, around 34% are singletons; the top ten hold 4% to 5.5%. Whole-study findings and limits: Controls showed lower frequencies than patients for several TRBV segments, and TRBV5-6, TRBV5-1 and TRBV20-1 were among these. Multiple sclerosis patients showed significantly lower normalized Chao1 diversity than controls did.

V and J are TRBV20-1 and TRBJ1-4; TRBD1 might be the D (5 bases). This clonotype was sampled from a girl aged 5-17 years with multiple sclerosis. Sequenced: blood. DNA of the CDR3: TGCAGTGCGCCTGGACATCGCTCTGAAAAACTGTTTTTT. Amino acid sequence: CSAPGHRSEKLFF.